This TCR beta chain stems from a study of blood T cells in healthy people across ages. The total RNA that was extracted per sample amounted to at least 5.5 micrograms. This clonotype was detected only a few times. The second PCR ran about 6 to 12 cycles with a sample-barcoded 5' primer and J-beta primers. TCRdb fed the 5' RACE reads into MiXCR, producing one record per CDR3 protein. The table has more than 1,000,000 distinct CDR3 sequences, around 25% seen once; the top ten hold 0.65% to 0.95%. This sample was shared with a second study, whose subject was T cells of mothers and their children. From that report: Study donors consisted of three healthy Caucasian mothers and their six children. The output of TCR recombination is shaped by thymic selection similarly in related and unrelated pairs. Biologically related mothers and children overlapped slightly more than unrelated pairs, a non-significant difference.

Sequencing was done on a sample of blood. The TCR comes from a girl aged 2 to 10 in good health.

This chain's CDR3 is CASRIGSNTEAFF. The CDR3 nucleotides read TGTGCCAGCAGGATAGGTTCGAACACTGAAGCTTTCTTT. The chain links TRBV6-2 or TRBV6-3 to TRBJ1-1; D is unresolved. Trimming shortened V by 6 bases and J by 1 base, and 9 bases separated the two germline ends. The CDR3 is 13 amino acids. Germline loops: CDR1 MNHEY, CDR2 SVGEGT.